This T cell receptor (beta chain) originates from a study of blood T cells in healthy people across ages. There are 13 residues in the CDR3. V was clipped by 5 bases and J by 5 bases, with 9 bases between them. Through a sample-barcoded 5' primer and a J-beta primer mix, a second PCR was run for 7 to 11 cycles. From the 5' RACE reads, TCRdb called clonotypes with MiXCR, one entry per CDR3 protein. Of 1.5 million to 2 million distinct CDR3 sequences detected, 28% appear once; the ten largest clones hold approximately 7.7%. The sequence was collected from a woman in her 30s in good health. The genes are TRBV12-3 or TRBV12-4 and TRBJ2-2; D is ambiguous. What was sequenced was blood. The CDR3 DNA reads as TGTGCCAGCAGTCCCTGGGCGACCGGGGAGCTGTTTTTT. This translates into CASSPWATGELFF.